The 25 T cell receptor beta chains presented below share a single source sample, sequenced in a study of cytotoxic CD8 clonotypes in ibrutinib-treated CLL. TCRdb keeps only in-frame clones here, not all; method: immunoSEQ multiplex PCR. The table has around 250,000 clones, roughly 70% seen once. The sequences come from PBMCs, collected after 24 months of ibrutinib treatment. The source is a human donor with chronic lymphocytic leukemia.

J is TRBJ2-1 and V is TRBV6-5; D gene uncertain. Per germline, CDR1 MNHEY and CDR2 SVGAGI. The CDR3 is made up of 13 amino acids. Trimming pared 8 bases from V and 4 bases from J, leaving 12 bases between. The CDR3, as DNA: TGTGCCAGCGGAAGAACCGTTTACAATGAGCAGTTCTTC. It yields the protein CASGRTVYNEQFF.

This rearrangement joins TRBV5-1 to TRBJ2-3; 9 bases align to TRBD2. CDR1 and CDR2 (germline): SGHRS, YFSETQ. J was trimmed by 5 bases and V by 0 bases; bases with no gene match: 4. The CDR3 consists of 15 residues. The DNA for the CDR3 is TGCGCCAGCAGCTTGGGGCGGGAGGGCCTAGATACGCAGTATTTT. The encoded protein is CASSLGREGLDTQYF.

The chain carries TRBV28 and TRBJ2-3; a weak D match, TRBD2 (6 bases). Germline values: CDR1 MDHEN, CDR2 SYDVKM. This CDR3 contains 18 residues. Between the trimmed V and J ends, which lost 4 bases and 0 bases, there was a span of 20 bases. Here the CDR3 reads CASSSWPGSLSSTDTQYF. The CDR3 DNA follows: TGTGCCAGCAGTTCTTGGCCCGGGAGTCTTTCTAGCACAGATACGCAGTATTTT.

The rearrangement uses TRBV2 and TRBJ2-7; maybe TRBD1 (6 bases). Trimming took 4 bases from V and 4 from J, leaving 11 bases between them. In germline, CDR1 is SNHLY, CDR2 FYNNEI. This CDR3 has 13 amino acids. The CDR3 loop reads CASSGGPAYEQYF. In DNA, the CDR3 is TGTGCCAGCAGTGGGGGGCCTGCGTACGAGCAGTACTTC. Full variable domain (rest looked up from reference TRBV2 and TRBJ2-7): EPEVTQTPSHQVTQMGQEVILRCVPISNHLYFYWYRQILGQKVEFLVSFYNNEISEKSEIFDDQFSVERPDGSNFTLKIRSTKLEDSAMYFCASSGGPAYEQYFGPGTRLTVT.

The chain recombines TRBV5-1 with TRBJ2-5; 10 bases match TRBD2. This CDR3 has 15 amino acids. CDR1 is SGHRS, CDR2 YFSETQ, per germline. V dropped 2 bases and J dropped 5; count of bases not matched to a gene: 6. In DNA, the CDR3 is TGCGCCAGCAGCTTAGCAGCGGGAGGGTTTGAGACCCAGTACTTC. Protein sequence: CASSLAAGGFETQYF.

The V call is TRBV7-2, the J call TRBJ1-2; D ambiguous. Germline V gene data show CDR1 as SGHTA and CDR2 as FQGNSA. Trimming removed 4 bases at V and 4 bases at J, with 13 bases between. The CDR3 extends over 14 amino acids. CDR3 sequence reads: CASSSRQTTYGYTF. CDR3 sequence (DNA): TGTGCCAGCAGCTCACGACAAACCACCTATGGCTACACCTTC.

This clone occurred once. V usage is TRBV7-2 and J usage is TRBJ1-2; D not certain. V lost 2 bases and J lost 6, with 16 bases in between. From germline, CDR1 is SGHTA and CDR2 FQGNSA. This CDR3 is built from 15 residues. DNA for the CDR3: TGTGCCAGCAGCTTAAGTTTTGTGGGGTCGGATGGCTACACCTTC. Its translation: CASSLSFVGSDGYTF.

The chain couples TRBV18 to TRBJ1-1; 8 nucleotides match TRBD1. This CDR3 has 14 amino acids. Unmatched junction bases numbered 6, after V lost 3 bases and J lost 6 bases. Per the germline V gene, CDR1 is KGHSH and CDR2 is LQKENI. The chain's CDR3 is CASSPLQGGPEAFF. The CDR3 nucleotides read TGTGCCAGCTCACCCCTACAGGGGGGACCTGAAGCTTTCTTT.

There are a few counts of this clone. The rearrangement uses TRBV7-9 and TRBJ1-5; D unresolved. Per germline, CDR1 SEHNR and CDR2 FQNEAQ (reference sequence). V was trimmed by 1 base and J by 6 bases, leaving 10 bases between them. CDR3 length: 14 amino acids. CDR3 nucleotide sequence: TGTGCCAGCAGCTTAGATGGGGATCTTCAGCCCCAGCATTTT. It specifies CASSLDGDLQPQHF. Variable domain in full (rest from reference TRBV7-9 and TRBJ1-5): DTGVSQNPRHKITKRGQNVTFRCDPISEHNRLYWYRQTLGQGPEFLTYFQNEAQLEKSRLLSDRFSAERPKGSFSTLEIQRTEQGDSAMYLCASSLDGDLQPQHFGDGTRLSIL.

The chain combines TRBV29-1 with TRBJ2-1; D ambiguous. The germline V and J ends were trimmed by 5 bases and 0 bases, with 8 bases remaining between them. CDR3 length: 13 residues. CDR1 is SQVTM, CDR2 ANQGSEA, per germline. The DNA for the CDR3 is TGCAGCGTTTGGGTGAGCTCCTACAATGAGCAGTTCTTC. It is translated as CSVWVSSYNEQFF.

The chain has TRBV7-2 and TRBJ2-1; no clear D. The CDR3 has 17 amino acids. Between the trimmed V and J ends, which lost 4 bases and 6 bases, there was a span of 22 bases. Germline CDR1 is SGHTA and CDR2 is FQGNSA. This chain's CDR3 is CASSSNSLSGRRNEQFF. As DNA, the CDR3 is TGTGCCAGCAGCTCCAACAGCCTCTCAGGTCGCCGCAATGAGCAGTTCTTC.

This chain connects TRBV29-1 to TRBJ2-7, with 8 positions matching TRBD2. Germline CDR1 reads SQVTM; CDR2 reads ANQGSEA. The CDR3 is 13 residues long. After removal of 7 bases from V and 3 bases from J, the junction contained 8 bases not matched to a gene. This chain's CDR3 is CSASGGPYYEQYF. The CDR3 region has the DNA TGCAGCGCCTCGGGAGGGCCCTACTACGAGCAGTACTTC.

The chain links TRBV19 to TRBJ2-7; D is uncertain. V was cut by 4 bases and J by 7 bases, with 11 bases left in between. The CDR3 has 12 residues. Germline V CDR1 and CDR2: LNHDA, SQIVND (reference sequence). The CDR3 loop is CASSTNTREQYF. The CDR3 DNA follows: TGTGCCAGTAGTACCAATACGCGGGAGCAGTACTTC.

This chain joins TRBV9 and TRBJ2-3, with 7 bases aligning to TRBD2. V lost 5 bases and J lost 1; bases outside the gene matches: 1. Germline CDR1 is SGDLS and CDR2 is YYNGEE. The CDR3 is 13 residues long. CDR3 nucleotides: TGTGCCAGCAGAACTAGCGGCACAGATACGCAGTATTTT. Translation: CASRTSGTDTQYF.

This chain uses TRBV6-5 with TRBJ2-5; a weak D match, TRBD2 (6 bases). CDR3 length: 13 residues. Per germline, CDR1 MNHEY and CDR2 SVGAGI. V was pared by 8 bases and J by 4 bases, with 14 bases between. CDR3 coding DNA: TGTGCCAGCGGAGTAACGGGAGTAGAGACCCAGTACTTC. This gives the protein CASGVTGVETQYF.

A few counts support this clone. The genes are TRBV27 and TRBJ1-1, with unresolved D. V lost 3 bases and J lost 3, with 8 bases in between. CDR1 is MNHEY and CDR2 is SMNVEV in the germline V gene (reference sequence). The CDR3 runs to 13 residues. CDR3 loop: CASSFMRDTEAFF. The CDR3 DNA reads TGTGCCAGCAGTTTCATGCGAGACACTGAAGCTTTCTTT.

The chain joins TRBV4-1 to TRBJ2-7, with TRBD2 matching over 12 bases. This CDR3 comprises 16 residues. V trimming: 3 bases; J trimming: 3 bases; junction bases outside the gene matches: 6. Looked up from germline, CDR1 is MGHRA and CDR2 is YSYEKL. The CDR3 protein is CASSHEGTSGFYEQYF. The CDR3 bases are TGCGCCAGCAGCCATGAAGGGACTAGCGGGTTCTACGAGCAGTACTTC.

For this clone: One end of the junction fails to match germline, which may point to a read error. V and J are TRBV6-5 and TRBJ2-3; possibly TRBD2 for D (5 bases). CDR3 length: 11 amino acids. Germline V CDR1 and CDR2: MNHEY, SVGAGI. The DNA for the CDR3 is TGTGCCAGCAGCGGGAAAGATCCGCAGTATTTT. Translated, it gives CASSGKDPQYF.

The rearrangement uses TRBV19 and TRBJ2-1; 10 bases agree with TRBD2. This CDR3 has 13 amino acids. Per the germline V gene, CDR1 is LNHDA and CDR2 is SQIVND (reference sequence). Germline trimming cut 9 bases from V and 3 bases from J; bases unmatched to any gene: 2. CDR3 protein: CASGLADYNEQFF. The CDR3 bases are TGTGCCAGCGGACTAGCGGACTACAATGAGCAGTTCTTC.

This clone has just a few counts. The same CDR3 arises from other DNA sequences in this sample as well. The rearrangement joins TRBV10-3 to TRBJ2-7; D is uncertain. V was clipped by 6 bases and J by 0 bases, with 6 bases between them. The CDR3 covers 12 residues. Germline values: CDR1 ENHRY, CDR2 SYGVKD. The CDR3 bases are TGTGCCATCAGCGGCAGCTCCTACGAGCAGTACTTC. Amino acid sequence: CAISGSSYEQYF.

This rearrangement joins TRBV5-1 to TRBJ2-5; TRBD2 aligns across 7 bases. This CDR3 is 16 amino acids long. Trimming at V came to 9 bases and at J to 9 bases, leaving 23 bases not matched to a gene. Germline assignment: CDR1 SGHRS and CDR2 YFSETQ. CDR3 sequence reads: CATSQGSLRMGGAQYF. For the CDR3, the DNA is TGCGCCACCTCACAAGGATCGCTTCGAATGGGGGGGGCCCAGTACTTC.

The V call is TRBV28, the J call TRBJ1-4; D gene ambiguous. This CDR3 region has 14 residues. Germline-derived CDR1 and CDR2 are MDHEN and SYDVKM. V was cut by 3 bases and J by 5 bases, with 10 bases left in between. CDR3 DNA sequence: TGTGCCAGCAGTTTGGCAGGAGGAAATGAAAAACTGTTTTTT. As protein: CASSLAGGNEKLFF.

This sequence joins TRBV11-2 and TRBJ1-1; tentatively, D is TRBD1 (6 bases). V was shortened by 5 bases and J by 2 bases, with 12 bases between the two germline ends. Germline CDR1 and CDR2: SGHAT and FQNNGV. This CDR3 has 14 amino acids. CDR3 residues: CASSIGTKNTEAFF. DNA of the CDR3: TGTGCCAGCAGCATCGGGACAAAAAACACTGAAGCTTTCTTT.

This clone came up a few times. The chain joins TRBV9 to TRBJ2-6; D possibly corresponds to TRBD2 (5 bases). CDR3 length: 14 amino acids. V lost 4 bases and J lost 4, with 9 bases in between. Germline assignment: CDR1 SGDLS and CDR2 YYNGEE. The CDR3 DNA reads as TGTGCCAGCAGCCCGGGGTCAGGGGCCAACGTCCTGACTTTC. Translating gives CASSPGSGANVLTF.

This clone was detected ten times or more. The chain couples TRBV5-8 to TRBJ2-7; 7 bases align to TRBD2. Trimming cost V 5 bases and J 3 bases; bases outside gene matches: 5. The CDR3 sequence is 13 residues long. Germline V gene sequence: CDR1 SGHTS, CDR2 YDEGEE. As DNA, the CDR3 is TGTGCCAGCAGGGGGGAGGGAAACTACGAGCAGTACTTC. Translating it yields CASRGEGNYEQYF.